The sequence of this TCR beta chain was determined in a study of blood T cell repertoires in COVID-19. Assay used: immunoSEQ multiplex PCR; TCRdb lists only in-frame clones, some missing. Of a few hundred thousand clones in the sample, around nine tenths are singletons; the top ten hold approximately 10%. Each participant's cohort was designated according to participant-reported clinical history. Germline CDR1 MDHEN, CDR2 SYDVKM. The length of the CDR3 is 16 residues. Trimming took 6 bases from V and 1 from J, leaving 16 bases between them. This clone is a singleton in its sample. The rearrangement joins TRBV28 to TRBJ1-5; D gene uncertain. This receptor was identified in a woman aged 45-60 years who had recovered from COVID-19. The sequencing input was PBMCs or T cells enriched from blood (not recorded which). CDR3 in amino acids: CASSPPGGLSNQPQHF. Written as DNA, the CDR3 is TGTGCCAGCAGCCCTCCCGGTGGGCTGAGCAATCAGCCCCAGCATTTT. Variable domain in full (rest from reference TRBV28 and TRBJ1-5): DVKVTQSSRYLVKRTGEKVFLECVQDMDHENMFWYRQDPGLGLRLIYFSYDVKMKEKGDIPEGYSVSREKKERFSLILESASTNQTSMYLCASSPPGGLSNQPQHFGDGTRLSIL.